Listed below are T cell receptor beta chains from one sample, sequenced in a study of cytomegalovirus exposure and HLA in healthy donors. Method: immunoSEQ multiplex PCR; TCRdb's copy keeps in-frame clones and lacks some. The sample consists of 100,000 to 150,000 clones, roughly 80% of them appearing once. The specimen sequenced was PBMCs. These receptors came from a woman between 55 and 75 years old in good health and CMV-seronegative. CDR3s include the opening cysteine and the closing phenylalanine or tryptophan. The D gene is left open where the match is weak. Clone size appears in some rows only: once, few, many, or a class for an expanded clone.

j_call: TRBJ1-2
d_call: -
clone_size: -
v_call: TRBV25-1
cdr3_aa: CASSEPREAVYGYTF
cdr3_nt: TGTGCCAGCAGTGAGCCCAGGGAGGCGGTCTATGGCTACACCTTC

j_call: TRBJ2-2
d_call: TRBD2
clone_size: -
v_call: TRBV7-9
cdr3_aa: CASSLRSGGPSVGELFF
cdr3_nt: TGTGCCAGCAGCTTACGTAGCGGGGGGCCGTCGGTCGGGGAGCTGTTTTTT

j_call: TRBJ2-5
d_call: -
clone_size: -
v_call: TRBV7-2
cdr3_aa: CASSLVPRQETQYF
cdr3_nt: TGTGCCAGCAGCTTAGTACCCAGGCAAGAGACCCAGTACTTC

j_call: TRBJ2-3
d_call: -
clone_size: few
v_call: TRBV2
cdr3_aa: CASSQFAGPTDTQYF
cdr3_nt: TGTGCCAGCAGCCAGTTTGCGGGACCCACAGATACGCAGTATTTT

j_call: TRBJ1-6
d_call: -
clone_size: -
v_call: TRBV5-1
cdr3_aa: CASSPRLDRGSPLHF
cdr3_nt: TGCGCCAGCAGCCCGCGACTAGATAGGGGCTCACCCCTCCACTTT

j_call: TRBJ2-1
d_call: TRBD2
clone_size: -
v_call: TRBV5-1
cdr3_aa: CASSLAPRRAGGLNEQFF
cdr3_nt: TGCGCCAGCAGCTTGGCCCCCCGGAGGGCGGGGGGGCTGAATGAGCAGTTCTTC

j_call: TRBJ2-2
d_call: -
clone_size: -
v_call: TRBV9
cdr3_aa: CASSVPGSGGELFF
cdr3_nt: TGTGCCAGCAGCGTACCGGGGTCAGGCGGGGAGCTGTTTTTT

j_call: TRBJ2-2
d_call: -
clone_size: -
v_call: TRBV7-6
cdr3_aa: CASSSARLGYQGELFF
cdr3_nt: TGTGCCAGCAGCTCAGCGAGGTTGGGTTATCAGGGGGAGCTGTTTTTT

j_call: TRBJ2-3
d_call: TRBD1
clone_size: -
v_call: TRBV5-1
cdr3_aa: CASCRQGGTDTQYF
cdr3_nt: TGCGCCAGCTGTCGACAGGGGGGCACAGATACGCAGTATTTT

j_call: TRBJ1-5
d_call: -
clone_size: -
v_call: TRBV4-1
cdr3_aa: CASSGNRNQPQHF
cdr3_nt: TGCGCCAGCAGCGGCAACAGGAATCAGCCCCAGCATTTT

j_call: TRBJ2-1
d_call: TRBD2
clone_size: -
v_call: TRBV25-1
cdr3_aa: CASSDPGLARHNEQFF
cdr3_nt: TGTGCCAGCAGTGACCCTGGACTAGCTAGACACAATGAGCAGTTCTTC

j_call: TRBJ2-2
d_call: -
clone_size: -
v_call: TRBV7-8
cdr3_aa: CASSPGAGELFF
cdr3_nt: TGTGCCAGCAGCCCAGGGGCCGGGGAGCTGTTTTTT

j_call: TRBJ2-7
d_call: -
clone_size: -
v_call: TRBV7-6
cdr3_aa: CASSPTYRSYEQYF
cdr3_nt: TGTGCCAGCAGTCCCACCTATAGAAGCTACGAGCAGTACTTC

j_call: TRBJ1-6
d_call: TRBD1
clone_size: -
v_call: TRBV7-2
cdr3_aa: CASSLFMTGGYNSPLHF
cdr3_nt: TGTGCCAGCAGCTTATTTATGACAGGGGGGTATAATTCACCCCTCCACTTT